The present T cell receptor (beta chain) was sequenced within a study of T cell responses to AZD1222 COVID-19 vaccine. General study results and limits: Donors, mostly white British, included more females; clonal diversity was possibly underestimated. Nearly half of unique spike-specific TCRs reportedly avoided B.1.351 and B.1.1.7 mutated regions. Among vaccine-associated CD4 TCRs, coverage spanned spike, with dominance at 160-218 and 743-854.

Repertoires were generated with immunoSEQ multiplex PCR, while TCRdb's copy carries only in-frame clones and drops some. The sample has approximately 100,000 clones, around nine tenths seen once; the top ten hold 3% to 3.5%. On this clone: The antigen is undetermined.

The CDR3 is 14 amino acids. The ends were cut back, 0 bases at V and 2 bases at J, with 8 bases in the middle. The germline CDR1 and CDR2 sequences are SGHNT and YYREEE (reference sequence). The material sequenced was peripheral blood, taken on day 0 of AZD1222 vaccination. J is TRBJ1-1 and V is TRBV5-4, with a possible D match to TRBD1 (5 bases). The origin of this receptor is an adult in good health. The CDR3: CASSLDRFNTEAFF. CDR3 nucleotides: TGTGCCAGCAGCTTGGACAGGTTTAACACTGAAGCTTTCTTT.